The clone carrying this TCR beta chain is classed as medium-sized. Its antigen is unknown. The entry originates in a study of CD8+CD57+ T cells in acquired aplastic anemia. On the study more broadly: Researchers reported that healthy donors averaged about 11 million reads for CD4+ cells.

The germline gives CDR1 SQVTM, CDR2 ANQGSEA. The ends were cut back, 7 bases at V and 15 bases at J, with 19 bases in the middle. This CDR3 is built from 11 residues. Findings and limits, study-wide: Roughly 28 was the count of CD8+ CDR3 sequences that patients shared with controls. No significant difference in CD8+ Simpson's diversity was found between patients and controls.

TCR beta VDJ combinations and CDR3 sequences were profiled from genomic DNA. TCRdb independently ran MiXCR on the reads; one entry per CDR3 protein. The sample lists 74,000 or so distinct CDR3 sequences, around half occurring once. The J gene is TRBJ2-1, the V gene TRBV29-1; D is unresolved. The clonotype was recovered from a human donor in good health, serving as a control. The sample was sorted CD4+, CD8+, or CD8+CD57+ T cells (not recorded which) from PBMCs. The chain's CDR3 is CSGTIGPVLFF. The CDR3 region has the DNA TGCAGCGGTACAATTGGGCCTGTATTGTTCTTC.